Reported below is one T cell receptor beta chain. The CDR3 is 15 residues long. Germline V CDR1 and CDR2: MNHNY, SVGAGI (reference sequence). The ends lost 5 bases at V and 4 bases at J; junction bases unmatched: 11. The assay was immunoSEQ multiplex PCR, and TCRdb's table has in-frame clones only and misses some. The table has some 200,000 clones, about nine tenths seen once. The sample comes from a study of T cell responses to AZD1222 COVID-19 vaccine. Study in general: Second-dose timings of about 4 or about 12 weeks were pooled.

The sample was peripheral blood, taken on day 0 of AZD1222 vaccination. The chain uses TRBV6-6 and TRBJ2-7; TRBD2 matches 7 bases. The clonotype comes from an adult in good health. The CDR3 region is CASSTPGGPGYEQYF. The CDR3 bases are TGTGCCAGCAGTACCCCGGGAGGCCCAGGGTACGAGCAGTACTTC.